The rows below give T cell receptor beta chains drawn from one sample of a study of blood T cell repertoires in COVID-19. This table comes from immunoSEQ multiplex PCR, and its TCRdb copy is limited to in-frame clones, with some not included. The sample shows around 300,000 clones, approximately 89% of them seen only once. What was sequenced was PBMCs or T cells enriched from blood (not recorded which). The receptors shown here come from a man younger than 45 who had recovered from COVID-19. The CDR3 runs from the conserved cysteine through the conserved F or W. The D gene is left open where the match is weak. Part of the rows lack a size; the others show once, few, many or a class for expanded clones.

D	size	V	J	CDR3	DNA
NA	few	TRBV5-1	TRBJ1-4	CASSLLGVPVFF	TGCGCCAGCAGCTTGCTAGGGGTTCCGGTGTTTTTT
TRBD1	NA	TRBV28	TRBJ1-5	CASRPWTGGHQPQHF	TGTGCCAGCAGGCCCTGGACAGGGGGACATCAGCCCCAGCATTTT
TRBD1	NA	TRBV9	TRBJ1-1	CASSVSGQGGTEAFF	TGTGCCAGCAGCGTTTCGGGACAGGGGGGAACTGAAGCTTTCTTT
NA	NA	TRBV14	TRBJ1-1	CASSQSHRAEAFF	TGTGCCAGCAGCCAGAGCCACAGGGCTGAGGCTTTCTTT
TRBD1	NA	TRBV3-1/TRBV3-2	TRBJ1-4	CASSQDRGRVHEKLFF	TGTGCCAGCAGCCAAGACAGGGGGCGTGTACACGAAAAACTGTTTTTT
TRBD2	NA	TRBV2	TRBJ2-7	CASSEIAGGDSYEQYF	TGTGCCAGCAGTGAAATAGCGGGGGGGGACTCCTACGAGCAGTACTTC
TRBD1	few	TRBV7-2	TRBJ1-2	CASSPHTGQDYGYTF	TGTGCCAGCAGCCCGCACACGGGACAGGACTATGGCTACACCTTC
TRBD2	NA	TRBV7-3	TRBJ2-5	CASSLRPGGETQYF	TGTGCCAGCAGCTTACGTCCGGGGGGAGAGACCCAGTACTTC
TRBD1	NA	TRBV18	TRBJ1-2	CASSPGQGSYGYTF	TGTGCCAGCTCACCCGGACAGGGCAGCTATGGCTACACCTTC
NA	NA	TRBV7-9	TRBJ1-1	CASSLEGLKNTEAFF	TGTGCCAGCAGCTTAGAGGGGTTGAAGAACACTGAAGCTTTCTTT
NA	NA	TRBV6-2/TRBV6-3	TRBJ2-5	CASSYGRWQYF	TGTGCCAGCAGTTACGGGAGGTGGCAGTACTTC
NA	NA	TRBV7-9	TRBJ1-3	CASSLSLSGNTIYF	TGTGCCAGCAGCTTATCTTTGAGTGGAAACACCATATATTTT
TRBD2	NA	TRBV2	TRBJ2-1	CASSGSLAGGRNEQFF	TGTGCCAGCAGTGGGTCTCTAGCGGGGGGGCGAAATGAGCAGTTCTTC
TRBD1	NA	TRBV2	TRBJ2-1	CASSTWTGTWNEQFF	TGTGCCAGCAGTACCTGGACAGGGACTTGGAATGAGCAGTTCTTC
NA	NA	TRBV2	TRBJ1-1	CASAENTEAFF	TGTGCCAGCGCAGAGAACACTGAAGCTTTCTTT
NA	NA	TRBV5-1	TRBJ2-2	CASSLDRVNTGELFF	TGCGCCAGCAGCTTGGACAGGGTGAACACCGGGGAGCTGTTTTTT
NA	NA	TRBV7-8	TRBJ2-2	CASSLVQNTGELFF	TGTGCCAGCAGCTTAGTCCAGAACACCGGGGAGCTGTTTTTT
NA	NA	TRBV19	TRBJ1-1	CASSPTGNTEAFF	TGTGCCAGTAGCCCGACAGGGAACACTGAAGCTTTCTTT
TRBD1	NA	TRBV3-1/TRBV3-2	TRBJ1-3	CASSQGSTGGSGNTIYF	TGTGCCAGCAGCCAAGGATCCACAGGGGGCTCTGGAAACACCATATATTTT
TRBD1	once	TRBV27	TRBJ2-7	CASMSGQGDFGPYEQYF	TGTGCCAGCATGTCGGGACAGGGAGATTTTGGGCCCTACGAGCAGTACTTC